Listed below are T cell receptor beta chains from one sample, sequenced in a study of cytomegalovirus exposure and HLA in healthy donors. Using immunoSEQ multiplex PCR, the repertoire was profiled, and TCRdb retains in-frame clones only, with some absent. The data hold more than 140,000 clones, with roughly 64% observed a single time. What was sequenced was PBMCs. These receptors all come from a woman in her thirties in good health and CMV-seropositive. The CDR3 runs from the conserved cysteine through the conserved F or W. A D gene is named only where the DNA matches it firmly. Size values are once, few and many counts, or a class for expanded clones, and some rows have none.

d_call,clone_size,v_call,j_call,cdr3_nt,cdr3_aa
-,few,TRBV6-6,TRBJ2-7,TGTGCCAGCACCGAGTCGGAGCGCTACGAGCAGTACTTC,CASTESERYEQYF
TRBD1,-,TRBV4-1,TRBJ1-2,TGCGCCAGCAGCCAAGTGGGCAGGGGGAGGTATGGCTACACCTTC,CASSQVGRGRYGYTF
TRBD1,-,TRBV5-1,TRBJ1-2,TGCGCCAGCAGCTTGGTGGGGACAGGGCCTGACTATGGCTACACCTTC,CASSLVGTGPDYGYTF
TRBD2,-,TRBV5-4,TRBJ2-7,TGTGCCAGCAGCCCCACGGGGGGGGACGAGCAGTACTTC,CASSPTGGDEQYF
-,-,TRBV19,TRBJ1-1,TGTGCCAGTAGTATGAGAGGGACACCCACTGAAGCTTTCTTT,CASSMRGTPTEAFF
TRBD2,-,TRBV30,TRBJ2-7,TGTGCCTGGGAGCCCGGTACTAGCGGGAGGGCCTCCGAGCAGTACTTC,CAWEPGTSGRASEQYF
TRBD1,few,TRBV4-1,TRBJ1-1,TGCGCCAGCAGCCAACGATGGACAGGGGGTATGGGCACTGAAGCTTTCTTT,CASSQRWTGGMGTEAFF
-,-,TRBV19,TRBJ1-1,TGTGCCGGGTCGAACAGGGTGGGGAACACTGAAGCTTTCTTT,CAGSNRVGNTEAFF
-,-,TRBV5-6,TRBJ1-4,TGTGCCAGCAGCTTGCTTCCGGGTGAAAAACTGTTTTTT,CASSLLPGEKLFF
TRBD1,-,TRBV27,TRBJ1-2,TGTGCCAGCAGTCGAGGGGTGACAGGGTACGGTGACTACACCTTC,CASSRGVTGYGDYTF
TRBD2,few,TRBV7-8,TRBJ2-3,TGTGCCAGCAGCCATCGAAGCGGGGGCACAGATACGCAGTATTTT,CASSHRSGGTDTQYF
TRBD1,-,TRBV7-9,TRBJ1-1,TGTTCCAGCAGCAGATCATCGGGACAGGGGAAGGGCACTGAAGCTTTCTTT,CSSSRSSGQGKGTEAFF
-,-,TRBV6-5,TRBJ1-5,TGTGCCAGCAGTTACTCGGGCACAAGCAATCAGCCCCAGCATTTT,CASSYSGTSNQPQHF
-,-,TRBV15,TRBJ1-4,TGTGCCACCAGCCCAGGGGATGAAAAACTGTTTTTT,CATSPGDEKLFF
-,once,TRBV6-6,TRBJ1-1,TGTGCCAGCAGTTACTCAAATGGGGCTGGGACAGAAGCTTTCTTT,CASSYSNGAGTEAFF
TRBD1,-,TRBV7-6,TRBJ1-5,TGTGCCAGCAGCTTAGCTCGACAGGGAAGGAGCAATCAGCCCCAGCATTTT,CASSLARQGRSNQPQHF
-,-,TRBV28,TRBJ2-2,TGTGCCAGCACCAAAGGATGGAGTGGTTCCGGGGAGCTGTTTTTT,CASTKGWSGSGELFF
-,-,TRBV10-3,TRBJ2-3,TGTGCCATCAGTGAAAGGGGCCCAAGCACAGATACGCAGTATTTT,CAISERGPSTDTQYF
-,few,TRBV6-1,TRBJ2-3,TGTGCCAGCAGTGCGGCAGATACGCAGTATTTT,CASSAADTQYF
TRBD1,-,TRBV6-1,TRBJ1-1,TGTGCCAGCAGTTCGAACAGGGGAAGCACTGAAGCTTTCTTT,CASSSNRGSTEAFF
TRBD1,-,TRBV6-4,TRBJ2-5,TGTGCCAGCAGTAAAGACAGGGGGCCAAAAGAGACCCAGTACTTC,CASSKDRGPKETQYF
TRBD1,-,TRBV7-9,TRBJ2-2,TGTGCCAGCAGCTCCCGGGACAGGGGGCCCGGGGAGCTGTTTTTT,CASSSRDRGPGELFF
TRBD2,-,TRBV7-9,TRBJ2-1,TGTGCCAGCAGCTTCGCCGGGACTAGCGGCAATGAGCAGTTCTTC,CASSFAGTSGNEQFF
TRBD1,-,TRBV5-4,TRBJ2-1,TGTGCCAGCGGCGACGGGACAGGGAATAAGGCGGACAATGAGCAGTTCTTC,CASGDGTGNKADNEQFF
TRBD1,-,TRBV13,TRBJ2-5,TGTGCCAGCAGCTCCGAATCGGGACAGAGGCAAGAGACCCAGTACTTC,CASSSESGQRQETQYF
-,few,TRBV6-6,TRBJ1-4,TGTGCCAGCAGCCGCTCAGGACAGTTCCTGTTTTTT,CASSRSGQFLFF
TRBD2,-,TRBV11-2,TRBJ2-1,TGTGCCAGCAGCGCAACTAGCGGGGGTCGCTCCTACAATGAGCAGTTCTTC,CASSATSGGRSYNEQFF
TRBD1,-,TRBV10-3,TRBJ2-7,TGTGCCATCGCGGGGACAGGGGCAAACGAGCAGTACTTC,CAIAGTGANEQYF
TRBD1,-,TRBV19,TRBJ1-1,TGTGCCAGTAGTACCCGACAGGGGAAGAACACTGAAGCTTTCTTT,CASSTRQGKNTEAFF
TRBD1,few,TRBV5-1,TRBJ1-1,TGCGCCAGCAGCCTCGGACAGGGCGAAGCTTTCTTT,CASSLGQGEAFF
TRBD1,-,TRBV6-1,TRBJ1-2,TGTGCCAGCAGCTTCTCCGGGACAGGGGTTGATGGCTACACCTTC,CASSFSGTGVDGYTF
-,-,TRBV2,TRBJ2-4,TGTGCCAGACATAAGGACGGGGAAAACATTCAGTACTTC,CARHKDGENIQYF
TRBD1,-,TRBV5-1,TRBJ1-2,TGCGCCAGCAGCTATGGACAGGGTATGGGCTACACCTTC,CASSYGQGMGYTF
-,-,TRBV2,TRBJ1-2,TGTGCCAGCAGTGAGGCGGCAGGGAGGAACTATGGCTACACCTTC,CASSEAAGRNYGYTF
-,-,TRBV18,TRBJ1-4,TGTGCCAGCTCACCACGCTCTCAGGGGGAAAAACTGTTTTTT,CASSPRSQGEKLFF
-,-,TRBV15,TRBJ1-2,TGTGCCACCAGCAGAATACAGGGTCATACTAACTATGGCTACACCTTC,CATSRIQGHTNYGYTF
-,few,TRBV7-6,TRBJ2-6,TGTGCCAGCAGCTTTCTAACCAGTATAGGGGCTGGGGCCAACGTCCTGACTTTC,CASSFLTSIGAGANVLTF
-,-,TRBV11-1,TRBJ1-2,TGTGCCAGCAGCTTAGACAGAGGACAGAAGACCTATGGCTACACCTTC,CASSLDRGQKTYGYTF
-,-,TRBV4-1,TRBJ2-3,TGCGCCAGCAGCCACCAACGACAGATTCCGGCAGATACGCAGTATTTT,CASSHQRQIPADTQYF
-,-,TRBV15,TRBJ1-5,TGTGCCACCAGCAGAGTCCCGGGGAGCAATCAGCCCCAGCATTTT,CATSRVPGSNQPQHF
-,-,TRBV2,TRBJ2-7,TGTGCCAGCTTCGGGACACCTACCTACGAGCAGTACTTC,CASFGTPTYEQYF